The 4 T cell receptor beta chains below come from one sample, sequenced in a study of T cell responses to AZD1222 COVID-19 vaccine. This table comes from immunoSEQ multiplex PCR, and its TCRdb copy is limited to in-frame clones, with some not included. The sample lists under 140,000 clones, 94% occurring once. Sequences were derived from peripheral blood, sampled 28 days after the second AZD1222 dose. Source of these receptors: an adult who received the AZD1222 COVID-19 vaccine.

CDR3 loop: CASRELNEKLFF. CDR3 sequence (DNA): TGTGCCAGCAGGGAGCTTAATGAAAAACTGTTTTTT. This chain joins TRBV28 and TRBJ1-4; D not certain. V lost 6 bases and J 4 bases, leaving 6 bases between the germline ends. Per the germline V gene, CDR1 is MDHEN and CDR2 is SYDVKM. The CDR3 is 12 amino acids.

This sequence joins TRBV27 and TRBJ1-1; 8 nucleotides agree with TRBD1. Germline V CDR1 and CDR2: MNHEY, SMNVEV (reference sequence). J gave up 5 bases and V 6 bases, and 2 bases lay outside the gene matches. CDR3 length equals 12 residues. The CDR3 coding sequence is TGTGCCAGCAGACAGGGGGTTACTGAAGCTTTCTTT. As protein: CASRQGVTEAFF.

The chain carries TRBV3-1 (or the pseudogene TRBV3-2) and TRBJ1-1, with D possibly matching TRBD1 (6 bases). The CDR3 is 14 residues long. V lost 1 base and J 6 bases, leaving 12 bases between the germline ends. Germline assignment: CDR1 LGHDT and CDR2 YNNKEL (reference sequence). The CDR3 sequence: CASSQGLGGSEAFF. The CDR3 coding sequence is TGTGCCAGCAGCCAAGGATTGGGGGGCTCTGAAGCTTTCTTT.

V gene TRBV9 combines with J gene TRBJ1-2, with D uncertain. V shed 0 bases and J shed 5 bases, with 11 bases lying between them. Per the germline V gene, CDR1 is SGDLS and CDR2 is YYNGEE. The length of the CDR3 is 14 residues. CDR3 in amino acids: CASSVEMGSYGYTF. The CDR3 bases are TGTGCCAGCAGCGTAGAGATGGGTAGTTATGGCTACACCTTC.